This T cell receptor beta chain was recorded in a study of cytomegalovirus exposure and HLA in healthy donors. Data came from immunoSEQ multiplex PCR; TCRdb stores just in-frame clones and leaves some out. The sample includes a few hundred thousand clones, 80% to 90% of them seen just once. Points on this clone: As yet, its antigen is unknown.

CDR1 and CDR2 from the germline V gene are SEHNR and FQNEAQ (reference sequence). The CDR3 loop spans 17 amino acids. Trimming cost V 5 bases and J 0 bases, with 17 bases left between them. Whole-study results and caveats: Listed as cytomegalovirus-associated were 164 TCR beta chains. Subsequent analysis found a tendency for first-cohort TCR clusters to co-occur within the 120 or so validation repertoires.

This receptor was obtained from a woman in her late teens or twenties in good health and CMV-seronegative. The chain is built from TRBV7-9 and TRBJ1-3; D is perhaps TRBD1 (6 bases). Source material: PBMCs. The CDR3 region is CASSGMDSNYSGNTIYF. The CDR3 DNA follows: TGTGCCAGCAGCGGGATGGACAGTAACTACTCTGGAAACACCATATATTTT.